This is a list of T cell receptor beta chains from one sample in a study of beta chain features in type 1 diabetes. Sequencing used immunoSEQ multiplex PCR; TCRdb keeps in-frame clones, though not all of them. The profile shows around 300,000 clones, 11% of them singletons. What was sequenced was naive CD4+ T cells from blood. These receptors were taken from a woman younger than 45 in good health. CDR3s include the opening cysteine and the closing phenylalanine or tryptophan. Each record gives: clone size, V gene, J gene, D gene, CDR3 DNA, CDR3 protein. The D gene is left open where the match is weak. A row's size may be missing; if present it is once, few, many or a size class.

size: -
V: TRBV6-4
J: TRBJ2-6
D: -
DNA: TGTGCCAGCAGTCAGGTGGGCTCTGGGGCCAACGTCCTGACTTTC
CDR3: CASSQVGSGANVLTF

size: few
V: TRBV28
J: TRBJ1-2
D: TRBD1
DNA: TGTGCCAGCAGCGCCTCCGGGACAGGGTCCGGCTACACCTTC
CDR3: CASSASGTGSGYTF

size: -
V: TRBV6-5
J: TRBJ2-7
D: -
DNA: TGTGCCAGCAGTTACGCCGGGACACATTCCTCCTACGAGCAGTACTTC
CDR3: CASSYAGTHSSYEQYF

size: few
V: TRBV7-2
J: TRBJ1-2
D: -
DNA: TGTGCCAGCAGCTTAGCGCTGACTCGGGATCCGTATGGCTACACCTTC
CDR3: CASSLALTRDPYGYTF

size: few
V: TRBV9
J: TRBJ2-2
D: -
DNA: TGTGCCAGCAGCGGGAGGGACAGAAGTACCGGGGAGCTGTTTTTT
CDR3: CASSGRDRSTGELFF

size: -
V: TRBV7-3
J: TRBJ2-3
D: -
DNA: TGTGCCAGCAGCCAAAACACAGATACGCAGTATTTT
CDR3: CASSQNTDTQYF

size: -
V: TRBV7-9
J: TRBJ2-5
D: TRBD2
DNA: TGTGCCAGCAGCCAAACGGGACTAGCCGCCGAGACCCAGTACTTC
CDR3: CASSQTGLAAETQYF

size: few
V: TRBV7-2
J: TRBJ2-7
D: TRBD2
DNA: TGTGCCAGCAGCTTCCCTACCGGGACTACTTCCTACGAGCAGTACTTC
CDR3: CASSFPTGTTSYEQYF

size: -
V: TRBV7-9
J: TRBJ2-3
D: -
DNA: TGTGCCAGCAGCTTACCAGCGGCTAGCACAGATACGCAGTATTTT
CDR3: CASSLPAASTDTQYF

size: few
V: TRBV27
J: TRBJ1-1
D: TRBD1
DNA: TGTGCCAGCAGGGGGACAGGGAGGGCTGAAGCTTTCTTT
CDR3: CASRGTGRAEAFF

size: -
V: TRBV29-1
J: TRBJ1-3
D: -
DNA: TGCAGCGCTCGGTCCCAGGTTGGGAACACCATATATTTT
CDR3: CSARSQVGNTIYF

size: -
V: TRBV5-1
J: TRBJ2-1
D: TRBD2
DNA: TGCGCCAGCAGCAATGTACTAGCGGGGGGCTACAATGAGCAGTTCTTC
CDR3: CASSNVLAGGYNEQFF

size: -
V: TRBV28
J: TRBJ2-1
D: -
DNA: TGTGCCAGCAGTTTTAACTACAATGAGCAGTTCTTC
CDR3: CASSFNYNEQFF

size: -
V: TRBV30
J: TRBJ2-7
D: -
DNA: TGTGCCTGGAGCCCGGGAATCGACTACGAGCAGTACTTC
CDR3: CAWSPGIDYEQYF

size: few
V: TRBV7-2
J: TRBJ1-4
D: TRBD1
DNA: TGTGCCAGCAGCTTAGCTCCAGGGGGGTCTAATGAAAAACTGTTTTTT
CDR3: CASSLAPGGSNEKLFF

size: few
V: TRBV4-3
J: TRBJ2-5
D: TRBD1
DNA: TGCGCCAGCAGCCAGGGGGACAGGGGGCGTGAGACCCAGTACTTC
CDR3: CASSQGDRGRETQYF

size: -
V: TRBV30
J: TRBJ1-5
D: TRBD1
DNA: TGTGCCTGGAGTAGCGGGACAGGGGAGTATAGCAATCAGCCCCAGCATTTT
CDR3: CAWSSGTGEYSNQPQHF

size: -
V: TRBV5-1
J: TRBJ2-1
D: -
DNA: TGCGCCAGCAGCTTGGAGGCAGGTGAGCAGTTCTTC
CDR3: CASSLEAGEQFF

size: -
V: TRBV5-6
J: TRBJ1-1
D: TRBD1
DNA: TGTGCCAGCAGCTTGGAGGGACAGCCTGGGGAAGCTTTCTTT
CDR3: CASSLEGQPGEAFF

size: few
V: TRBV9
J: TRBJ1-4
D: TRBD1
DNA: TGTGCCAGCAGCACTCATGGGACAGGGGGTGAAAAACTGTTTTTT
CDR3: CASSTHGTGGEKLFF

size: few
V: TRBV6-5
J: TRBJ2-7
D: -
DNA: TGTGCCAGCAGTTACTCGCAGGGTCCCTCCTACGAGCAGTACTTC
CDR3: CASSYSQGPSYEQYF

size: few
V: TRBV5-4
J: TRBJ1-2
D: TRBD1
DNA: TGTGCCAGCAGCACAGGGGGCAACTATGGCTACACCTTC
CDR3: CASSTGGNYGYTF

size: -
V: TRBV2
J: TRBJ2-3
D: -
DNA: TGTGCCAGCAGCCGGGACACAAGCACAGATACGCAGTATTTT
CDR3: CASSRDTSTDTQYF

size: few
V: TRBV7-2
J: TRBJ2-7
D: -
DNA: TGTGCCAGCAGCCTACCGGGGGGCGGTAGGTACGAGCAGTACTTC
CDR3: CASSLPGGGRYEQYF

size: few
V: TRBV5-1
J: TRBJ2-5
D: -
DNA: TGCGCCAGCAGCCCCTCGTGGGGCGGAGAGACCCAGTACTTC
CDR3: CASSPSWGGETQYF

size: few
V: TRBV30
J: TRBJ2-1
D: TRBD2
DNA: TGTGCCTGTACCGCTAGCGGGGGGGAGGAGTACAATGAGCAGTTCTTC
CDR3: CACTASGGEEYNEQFF

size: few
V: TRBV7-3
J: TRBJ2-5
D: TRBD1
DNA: TGTGCCAGCAGCGCCGGACAGGCCGAGACCCAGTACTTC
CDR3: CASSAGQAETQYF

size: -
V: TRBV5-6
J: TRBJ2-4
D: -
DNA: TGTGCCAGCAGCTTGGGGGGCGTTCTAGCCAAAAACATTCAGTACTTC
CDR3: CASSLGGVLAKNIQYF

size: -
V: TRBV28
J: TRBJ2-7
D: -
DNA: TGTGCCAGCAGGGGGGGGGCCCGCTACGAGCAGTACTTC
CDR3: CASRGGARYEQYF

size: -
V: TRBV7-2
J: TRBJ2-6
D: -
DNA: TGTGCCAGCAGCATTCTCTATGACTCTGGGGCCAACGTCCTGACTTTC
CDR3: CASSILYDSGANVLTF

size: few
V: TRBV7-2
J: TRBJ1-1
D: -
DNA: TGTGCCAGCAGCCCAACGTACATCCCGAACACTGAAGCTTTCTTT
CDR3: CASSPTYIPNTEAFF

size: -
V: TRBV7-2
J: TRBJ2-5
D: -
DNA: TGTGCCAGCAGCTTAGCTCGGAGCCGCCAAGAGACCCAGTACTTC
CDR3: CASSLARSRQETQYF

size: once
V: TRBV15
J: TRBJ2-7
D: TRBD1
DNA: TGTGCCACCAGCAGGGCCGGGACAGGGGGCTACGAGCAGTACTTC
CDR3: CATSRAGTGGYEQYF

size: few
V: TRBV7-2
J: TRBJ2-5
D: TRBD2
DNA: TGTGCCAGCAGCTTAGTAGCGGGAGAAGAGACCCAGTACTTC
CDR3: CASSLVAGEETQYF

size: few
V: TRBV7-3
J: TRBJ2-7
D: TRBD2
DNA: TGTGCCAGCAGGCGACTAGCGGGAGGCCTCCAAGGATACGAGCAGTACTTC
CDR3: CASRRLAGGLQGYEQYF

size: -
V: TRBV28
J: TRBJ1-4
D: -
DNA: TGTGCCAGCAGTTTATCCGGGACTCCAGGCGGGAATGAAAAACTGTTTTTT
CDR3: CASSLSGTPGGNEKLFF

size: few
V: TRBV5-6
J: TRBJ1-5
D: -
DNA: TGTGCCAGCAGCTACCTGGGTCGGACAGAGAATCAGCCCCAGCATTTT
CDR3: CASSYLGRTENQPQHF

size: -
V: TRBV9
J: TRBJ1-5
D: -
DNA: TGTGCCAGCAGCGTAGAAGGGGATAGCGGACAGCCCCAGCATTTT
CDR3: CASSVEGDSGQPQHF

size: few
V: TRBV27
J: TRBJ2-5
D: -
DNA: TGTGCCAGCAGTTTAAACCAGGGTACGGAGACCCAGTACTTC
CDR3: CASSLNQGTETQYF

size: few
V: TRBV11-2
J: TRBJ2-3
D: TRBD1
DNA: TGTGCCAGCAGCTTAGTGGAAGGGGGCGGCGAGTATTTT
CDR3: CASSLVEGGGEYF

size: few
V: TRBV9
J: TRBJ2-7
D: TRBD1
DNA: TGTGCCAGCAGCGTAGGCCTTCCGGGACAGGGGACCTCCTACGAGCAGTACTTC
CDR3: CASSVGLPGQGTSYEQYF

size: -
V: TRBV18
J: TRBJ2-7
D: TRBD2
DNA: TGTGCCAGCTCACCTCAGGCTAGCGGAACGCCCTACGAGCAGTACTTC
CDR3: CASSPQASGTPYEQYF

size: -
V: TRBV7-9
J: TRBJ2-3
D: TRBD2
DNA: TGTGCCAGCAGCAGCGCCGCGGCTAGCGGGAGGACAGATACGCAGTATTTT
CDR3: CASSSAAASGRTDTQYF

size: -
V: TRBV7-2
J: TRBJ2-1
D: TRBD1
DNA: TGTGCCAGCAGCTTAGAAGCAGGGGGCGCTTCCAATGAGCAGTTCTTC
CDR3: CASSLEAGGASNEQFF

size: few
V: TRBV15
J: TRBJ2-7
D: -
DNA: TGTGCCACCAGTCGAGATAGTCGCGGGATCTCCTACGAGCAGTACTTC
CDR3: CATSRDSRGISYEQYF

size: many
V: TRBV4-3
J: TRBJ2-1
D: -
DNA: TGCGCCAGCAGCCAAGACCTCCCTACTGAGCAGTTCTTC
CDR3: CASSQDLPTEQFF

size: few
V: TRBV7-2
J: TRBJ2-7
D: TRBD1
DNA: TGTGCCAGCAGACCCCCCCCAGGGGGCGAGCAGTACTTC
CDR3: CASRPPPGGEQYF

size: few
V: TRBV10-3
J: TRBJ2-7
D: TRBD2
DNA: TGTGCCATCAGTGAGTTAACTAGCGGGAGTTACGAGCAGTACTTC
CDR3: CAISELTSGSYEQYF

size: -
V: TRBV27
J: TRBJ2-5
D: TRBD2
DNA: TGTGCCAGCAGGGGGTTTGGGACTAGCGGGCCCCATGAAGAGACCCAGTACTTC
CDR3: CASRGFGTSGPHEETQYF

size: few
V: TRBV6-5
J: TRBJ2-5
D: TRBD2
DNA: TGTGCCAGCAGAACTAGCGGGAGTTTGACCCAGTACTTC
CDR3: CASRTSGSLTQYF

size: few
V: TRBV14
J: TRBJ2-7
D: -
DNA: TGTGCCAGCAAGAGACAGGCCGAATCCTACGAGCAGTACTTC
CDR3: CASKRQAESYEQYF

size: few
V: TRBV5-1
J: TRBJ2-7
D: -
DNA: TGCGCCAGCAGCCTGGTCCATAGCGCCTCCTACGAGCAGTACTTC
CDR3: CASSLVHSASYEQYF

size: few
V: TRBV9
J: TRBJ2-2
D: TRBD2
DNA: TGTGCCAGCAGCGTAGGGACTAGCGGGAGTAGCGGGGAGCTGTTTTTT
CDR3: CASSVGTSGSSGELFF

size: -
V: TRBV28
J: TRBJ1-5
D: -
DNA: TGTGCCAGCAGTTTAACCGGTCTGCGAGTCCAGCCCCAGCATTTT
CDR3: CASSLTGLRVQPQHF

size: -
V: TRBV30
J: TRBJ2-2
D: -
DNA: TGTGCCTTGAGGAAGTGGTCGGGAACTACGAACACCGGGGAGCTGTTTTTT
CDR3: CALRKWSGTTNTGELFF